Below, 6 T cell receptor beta chains from the same sample are listed, as sequenced in a study of shared clonotypes between healthy human individuals. Method: immunoSEQ multiplex PCR; TCRdb's copy keeps in-frame clones and lacks some. The profile shows about 2 million clones, approximately 95% of them singletons. The source material was naive CD4+ T cells sorted from blood. Subset: CD45RA+ positively selected. The receptors derive from a man aged 18-30 years in good health.

The rearrangement uses TRBV2 and TRBJ2-3; no clear D. The CDR3 sequence is 11 residues long. Trimming stripped 4 bases from V and 6 bases from J, with 5 bases between. CDR1 SNHLY and CDR2 FYNNEI come from the germline V gene. The CDR3 DNA sequence: TGTGCCAGCAGTGTCAGGGATACGCAGTATTTT. This translates into CASSVRDTQYF.

V is TRBV6-5 and J is TRBJ1-2; D is possibly TRBD1 (6 bases). V was cut by 9 bases and J by 0 bases, with 17 bases left in between. The CDR3 is made up of 15 amino acids. Germline values: CDR1 MNHEY, CDR2 SVGAGI. The CDR3 protein is CASGRPGATNYGYTF. The CDR3 coding sequence is TGTGCCAGTGGAAGACCGGGGGCTACTAACTATGGCTACACCTTC.

In regard to this clone: This same CDR3 is encoded by further DNA sequences in the sample. The chain joins TRBV7-2 to TRBJ2-1, with D perhaps TRBD1 (5 bases). The CDR3 is made up of 13 amino acids. Germline V gene sequence: CDR1 SGHTA, CDR2 FQGNSA. Trimming took off 4 bases at V and 6 bases at J, with 10 bases between the two ends. CDR3 DNA: TGTGCCAGCAGCTCCCAAGGGGTCAATGAGCAGTTCTTC. Translated, it gives CASSSQGVNEQFF.

DNA of the CDR3: TGTGCCAGTAGTCGTACAGGGATTGCTAACTATGGCTACACCTTC. The encoded protein is CASSRTGIANYGYTF. This chain connects TRBV19 to TRBJ1-2; D is perhaps TRBD1 (6 bases). V shed 5 bases and J shed 0 bases, with 13 bases lying between them. The CDR3 spans 15 residues. In germline, CDR1 is LNHDA, CDR2 SQIVND (reference sequence).

The sample holds one count of this clone. This chain links TRBV15 with TRBJ2-7, with 15 bases identical to TRBD2. The CDR3 extends over 19 amino acids. Germline CDR1 is LNHNV and CDR2 is YYDKDF (reference sequence). With 3 bases clipped from V and 6 bases from J, the junction kept 15 bases outside the gene matches. CDR3 DNA sequence: TGTGCCACCAGCAGTCCTCGGACTAGCGGGGGGGCAGGTTCCCGCGAGCAGTACTTC. Translated, it gives CATSSPRTSGGAGSREQYF.

This clone was seen once. The rearrangement joins TRBV9 to TRBJ1-2; D is undetermined. Looked up from germline, CDR1 is SGDLS and CDR2 is YYNGEE. The CDR3 is 13 amino acids. V lost 0 bases, J lost 2 bases, and 5 bases lay in between. CDR3 loop: CASSVAQNYGYTF. The CDR3 coding sequence is TGTGCCAGCAGCGTAGCCCAGAACTATGGCTACACCTTC. The full variable domain, rest sourced from reference TRBV9 and TRBJ1-2, is DSGVTQTPKHLITATGQRVTLRCSPRSGDLSVYWYQQSLDQGLQFLIQYYNGEERAKGNILERFSAQQFPDLHSELNLSSLELGDSALYFCASSVAQNYGYTFGSGTRLTVV.